The source of this T cell receptor beta chain is a study of T cells in Graves' hyperthyroidism and ophthalmopathy. Study-wide results and limits: Ophthalmopathy was model-predicted a median about 6 months pre-onset.

Germline CDR1 is SGDLS and CDR2 is YYNGEE. Trimming left V 3 bases short and J 5 bases short, with 23 bases between. This CDR3 spans 17 amino acids. Researchers took RNA transcripts and amplified the TCR beta CDR3 regions from them. An initial round of RT-PCR targeting the TCR CDR3 relied on the HTBI primer set. One entry per CDR3 protein, called by TCRdb with MiXCR from the multiplex PCR reads. The sample lists hundreds of thousands of distinct CDR3 sequences, 45% occurring once. Exclusion of patients followed from uncontrolled infection, other autoimmune disease, pregnancy or lactation. This clonotype was seen a handful of times. What it binds is unknown.

The rearrangement links TRBV9 to TRBJ2-5, with D possibly TRBD1 on 6 matching bases. The sample was peripheral blood or thyroid tissue (not recorded which). This clonotype was sampled from an adult man with Graves' disease, either hyperthyroidism or ophthalmopathy (not recorded which). In nucleotides, the CDR3 is TGTGCCAGCAGCGGTGCCTTGGGGCAGGGCCAGGGGGAGACCCAGTACTTC. It codes for CASSGALGQGQGETQYF.